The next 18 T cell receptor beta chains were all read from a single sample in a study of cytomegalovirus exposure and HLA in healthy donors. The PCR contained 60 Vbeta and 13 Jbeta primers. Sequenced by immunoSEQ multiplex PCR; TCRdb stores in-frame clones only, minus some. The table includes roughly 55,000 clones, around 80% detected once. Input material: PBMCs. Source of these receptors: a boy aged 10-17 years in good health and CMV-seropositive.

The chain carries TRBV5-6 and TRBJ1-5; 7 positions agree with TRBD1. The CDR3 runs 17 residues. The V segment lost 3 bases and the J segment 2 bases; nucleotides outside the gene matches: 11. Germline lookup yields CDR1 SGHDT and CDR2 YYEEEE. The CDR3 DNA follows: TGTGCCAGCAGCTCGCTCTCTCACGACAGGGGCAATCAGCCCCAGCATTTT. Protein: CASSSLSHDRGNQPQHF.

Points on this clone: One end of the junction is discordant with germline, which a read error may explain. This CDR3 is CSSSLYGGEAFF. The DNA for the CDR3 is TGTTCCAGCAGCTTATATGGAGGGGAAGCTTTCTTT. This rearrangement joins TRBV7-9 to TRBJ1-1; no clear D. CDR1 and CDR2 (germline): SEHNR, FQNEAQ (reference sequence). CDR3 length: 12 amino acids.

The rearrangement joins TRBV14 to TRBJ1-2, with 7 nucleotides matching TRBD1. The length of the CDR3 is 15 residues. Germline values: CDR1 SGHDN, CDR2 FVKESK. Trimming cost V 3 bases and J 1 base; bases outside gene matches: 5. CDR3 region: CASSQMDRINYGYTF. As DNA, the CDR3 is TGTGCCAGCAGCCAGATGGACAGGATTAACTATGGCTACACCTTC.

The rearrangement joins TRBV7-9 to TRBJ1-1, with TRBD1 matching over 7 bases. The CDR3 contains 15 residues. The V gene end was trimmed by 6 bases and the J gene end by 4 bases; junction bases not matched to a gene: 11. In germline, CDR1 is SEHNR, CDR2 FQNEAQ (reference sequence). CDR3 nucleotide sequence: TGTGCCAGCAGATCCCGACAGGGAGAAGGCACTGAAGCTTTCTTT. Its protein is CASRSRQGEGTEAFF.

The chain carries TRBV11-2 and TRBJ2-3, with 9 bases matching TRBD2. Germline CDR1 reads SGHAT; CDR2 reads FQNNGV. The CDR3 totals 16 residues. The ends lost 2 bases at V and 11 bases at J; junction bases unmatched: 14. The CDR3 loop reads CASSLFAGGVSGGQYF. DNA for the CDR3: TGTGCCAGCAGCTTATTTGCTGGCGGGGTTAGCGGGGGGCAGTATTTT.

DNA for the CDR3: TGTGCCAGCAGCGTAGACGGCTATGGCTACACCTTC. It yields the protein CASSVDGYGYTF. V usage is TRBV9 and J usage is TRBJ1-2; D unclear. Deletions cut 0 bases from V and 4 bases from J, with 4 bases between. The germline gives CDR1 SGDLS, CDR2 YYNGEE. The CDR3 is 12 residues long.

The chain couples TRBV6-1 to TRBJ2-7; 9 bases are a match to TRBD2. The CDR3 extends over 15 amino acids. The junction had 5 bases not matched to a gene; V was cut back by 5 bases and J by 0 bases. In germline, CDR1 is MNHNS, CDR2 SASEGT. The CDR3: CASSPLAGTSYEQYF. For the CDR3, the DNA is TGTGCCAGCAGTCCCCTAGCGGGGACCTCCTACGAGCAGTACTTC.

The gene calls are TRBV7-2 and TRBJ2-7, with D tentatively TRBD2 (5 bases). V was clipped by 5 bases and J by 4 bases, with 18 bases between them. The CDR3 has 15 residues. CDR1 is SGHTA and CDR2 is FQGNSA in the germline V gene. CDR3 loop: CASSRRTSPTYEQYF. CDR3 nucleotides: TGTGCCAGCAGCCGAAGGACTTCTCCGACTTACGAGCAGTACTTC.

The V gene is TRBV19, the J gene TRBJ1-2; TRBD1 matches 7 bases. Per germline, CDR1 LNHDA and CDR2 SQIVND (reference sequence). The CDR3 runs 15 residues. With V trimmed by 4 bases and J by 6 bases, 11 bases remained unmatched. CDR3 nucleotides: TGTGCCAGTAGTACCGGGACAGCCACAGAGGATGGCTACACCTTC. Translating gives CASSTGTATEDGYTF.

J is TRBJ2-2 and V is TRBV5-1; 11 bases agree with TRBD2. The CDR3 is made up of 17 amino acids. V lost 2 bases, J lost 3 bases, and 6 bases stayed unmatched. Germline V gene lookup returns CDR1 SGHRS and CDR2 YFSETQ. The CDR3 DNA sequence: TGCGCCAGCAGCTTTTCGCCGGGACTAGCGGACACCGGGGAGCTGTTTTTT. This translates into CASSFSPGLADTGELFF.

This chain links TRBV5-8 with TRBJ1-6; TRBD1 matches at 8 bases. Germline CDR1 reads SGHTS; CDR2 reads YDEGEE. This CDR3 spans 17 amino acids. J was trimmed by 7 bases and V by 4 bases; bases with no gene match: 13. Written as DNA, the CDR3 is TGTGCCAGCAGCATAAAGGACAGGGCCGCCTCCAATTCACCCCTCCACTTT. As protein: CASSIKDRAASNSPLHF.

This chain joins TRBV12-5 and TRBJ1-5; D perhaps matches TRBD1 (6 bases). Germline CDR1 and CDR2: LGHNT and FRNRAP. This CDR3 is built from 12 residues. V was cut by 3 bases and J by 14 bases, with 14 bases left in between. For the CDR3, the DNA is TGTGCTAGTGGTTTCACACAGGGAGGGAAGCATTTT. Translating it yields CASGFTQGGKHF.

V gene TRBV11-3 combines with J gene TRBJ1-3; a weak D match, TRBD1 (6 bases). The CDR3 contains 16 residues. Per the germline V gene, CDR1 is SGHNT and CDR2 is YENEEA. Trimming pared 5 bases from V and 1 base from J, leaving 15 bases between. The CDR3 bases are TGTGCCAGCAGCCCCGGTGGGGGCCGGTCTGGAAACACCATATATTTT. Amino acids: CASSPGGGRSGNTIYF. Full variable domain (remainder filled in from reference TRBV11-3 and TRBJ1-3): EAGVVQSPRYKIIEKKQPVAFWCNPISGHNTLYWYLQNLGQGPELLIRYENEEAVDDSQLPKDRFSAERLKGVDSTLKIQPAELGDSAVYLCASSPGGGRSGNTIYFGEGSWLTVV.

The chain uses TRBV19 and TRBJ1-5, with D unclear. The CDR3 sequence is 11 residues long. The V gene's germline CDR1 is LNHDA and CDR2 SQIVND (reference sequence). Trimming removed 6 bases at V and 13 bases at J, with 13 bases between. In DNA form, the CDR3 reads TGTGCCAGTAGATCAGGTCTCTCACAGCATTTT. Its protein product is CASRSGLSQHF.

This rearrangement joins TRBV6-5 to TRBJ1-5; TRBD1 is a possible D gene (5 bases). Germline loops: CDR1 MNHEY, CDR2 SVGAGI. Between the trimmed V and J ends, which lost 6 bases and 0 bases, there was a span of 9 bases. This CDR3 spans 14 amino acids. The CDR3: CASRPGDSNQPQHF. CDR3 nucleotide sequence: TGTGCCAGCAGACCGGGGGATAGCAATCAGCCCCAGCATTTT.

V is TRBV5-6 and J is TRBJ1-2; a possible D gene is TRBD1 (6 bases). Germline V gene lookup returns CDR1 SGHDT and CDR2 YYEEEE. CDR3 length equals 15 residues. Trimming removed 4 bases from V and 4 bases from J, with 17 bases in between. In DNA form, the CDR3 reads TGTGCCAGCAGCAGCGCAGGGGCTCCTCTCTATGGCTACACCTTC. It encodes CASSSAGAPLYGYTF.

Written as DNA, the CDR3 is TGTGCCAGCAGCGTAGCGGGGGGCAACGGCTACACCTTC. It codes for CASSVAGGNGYTF. The chain carries TRBV9 and TRBJ1-2; maybe TRBD1 (6 bases). CDR3 length: 13 residues. The V and J ends lost 0 bases and 8 bases respectively, with 11 bases between them. Looked up from germline, CDR1 is SGDLS and CDR2 is YYNGEE.

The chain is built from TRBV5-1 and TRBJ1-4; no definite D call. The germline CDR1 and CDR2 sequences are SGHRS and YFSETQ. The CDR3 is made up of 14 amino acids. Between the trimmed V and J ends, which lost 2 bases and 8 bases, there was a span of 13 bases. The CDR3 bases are TGCGCCAGCAGCTTTGGGCTAGCGAAGGAAAAACTGTTTTTT. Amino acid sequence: CASSFGLAKEKLFF.